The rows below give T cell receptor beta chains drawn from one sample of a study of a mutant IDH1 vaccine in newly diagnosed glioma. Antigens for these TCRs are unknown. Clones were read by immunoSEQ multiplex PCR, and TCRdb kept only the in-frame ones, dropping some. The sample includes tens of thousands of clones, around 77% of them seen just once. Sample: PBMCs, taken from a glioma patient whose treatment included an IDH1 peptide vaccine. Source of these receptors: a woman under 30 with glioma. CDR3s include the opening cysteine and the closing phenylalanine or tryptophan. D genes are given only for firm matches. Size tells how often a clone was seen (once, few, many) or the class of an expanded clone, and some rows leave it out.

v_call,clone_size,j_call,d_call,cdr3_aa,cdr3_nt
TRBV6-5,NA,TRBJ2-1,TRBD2,CASSYHGAGGRNEQFF,TGTGCCAGCAGTTATCATGGAGCGGGGGGGCGCAATGAGCAGTTCTTC
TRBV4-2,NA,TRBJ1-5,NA,CASSQEGRQPQHF,TGTGCCAGCAGCCAAGAGGGCAGACAGCCCCAGCATTTT
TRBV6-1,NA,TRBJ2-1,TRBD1,CASTTGTGNRNEQFF,TGTGCCAGCACTACCGGGACAGGGAATAGGAATGAGCAGTTCTTC
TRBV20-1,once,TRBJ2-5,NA,CSARVETQYF,TGCAGTGCTAGGGTGGAGACCCAGTACTTC
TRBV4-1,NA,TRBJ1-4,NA,CASSLQGLNEKLFF,TGCGCCAGCAGCCTCCAGGGACTTAATGAAAAACTGTTTTTT
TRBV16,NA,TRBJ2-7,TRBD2,CASSLGTSSIYEQYF,TGTGCCAGCAGCTTAGGGACTAGTTCCATCTACGAGCAGTACTTC
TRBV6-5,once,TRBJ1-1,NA,CASSYSTGSTEAFF,TGTGCCAGCAGTTACTCTACAGGGTCCACTGAAGCTTTCTTT
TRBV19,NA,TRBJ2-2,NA,CASSISGPRNTGELFF,TGTGCCAGTAGTATATCCGGGCCGAGAAACACCGGGGAGCTGTTTTTT
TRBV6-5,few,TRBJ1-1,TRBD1,CASRGLAQGKTEAFF,TGTGCCAGCAGGGGATTGGCACAGGGGAAGACTGAAGCTTTCTTT
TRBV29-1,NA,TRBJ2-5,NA,CSVEYSQETQYF,TGCAGCGTTGAATACAGTCAAGAGACCCAGTACTTC
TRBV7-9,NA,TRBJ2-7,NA,CASTPPASYEQYF,TGTGCCAGCACCCCTCCAGCCTCCTACGAGCAGTACTTC
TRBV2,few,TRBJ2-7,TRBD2,CASTEGLAGPYEQYF,TGTGCCAGCACCGAAGGACTAGCGGGACCCTACGAGCAGTACTTC
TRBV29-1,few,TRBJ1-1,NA,CSVERVTEAFF,TGCAGCGTAGAGCGGGTCACTGAAGCTTTCTTT
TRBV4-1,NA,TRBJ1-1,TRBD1,CASSHLQGGNTEAFF,TGCGCCAGCAGCCACCTACAGGGGGGGAACACTGAAGCTTTCTTT
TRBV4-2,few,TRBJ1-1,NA,CASSQNGASTEAFF,TGTGCCAGCAGCCAAAACGGGGCGAGCACTGAAGCTTTCTTT
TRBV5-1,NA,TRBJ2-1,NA,CASSKLFRGHEQFF,TGCGCCAGCAGCAAACTATTCCGCGGGCATGAGCAGTTCTTC
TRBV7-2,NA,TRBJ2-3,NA,CASSPWTRTDTQYF,TGTGCCAGCAGCCCCTGGACCAGAACAGATACGCAGTATTTT
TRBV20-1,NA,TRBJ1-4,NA,CSAREWEKLFF,TGCAGTGCTAGAGAATGGGAAAAACTGTTTTTT
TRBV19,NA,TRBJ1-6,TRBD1,CASSIGPGQINSPLHF,TGTGCCAGTAGTATAGGCCCGGGACAGATCAATTCACCCCTCCACTTT
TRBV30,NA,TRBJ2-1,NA,CAWNSFFLGEQFF,TGTGCCTGGAACAGTTTCTTCCTAGGTGAGCAGTTCTTC
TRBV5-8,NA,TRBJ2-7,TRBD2,CASSLARGSGYEQYF,TGTGCCAGCAGCTTGGCCCGCGGGAGCGGCTACGAGCAGTACTTC
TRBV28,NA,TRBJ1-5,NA,CASSLRPQHF,TGTGCCAGCAGTTTGCGGCCCCAGCATTTT
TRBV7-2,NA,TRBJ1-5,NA,CASSPDKGGQPQHF,TGTGCCAGCAGCCCAGACAAGGGTGGTCAGCCCCAGCATTTT
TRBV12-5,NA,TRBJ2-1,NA,CASARGISYNEQFF,TGTGCTAGTGCCCGAGGTATATCCTACAATGAGCAGTTCTTC
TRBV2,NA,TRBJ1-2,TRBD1,CASGGQGHYGYTF,TGTGCCAGCGGAGGACAGGGACATTATGGCTACACCTTC
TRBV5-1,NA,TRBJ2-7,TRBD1,CASSLGWDRSSYEQYF,TGCGCCAGCAGCTTGGGGTGGGACAGGTCCTCCTACGAGCAGTACTTC
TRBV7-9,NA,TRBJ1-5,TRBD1,CASSLARTGQDNQPQHF,TGTGCCAGCAGCTTAGCGCGGACGGGACAGGACAATCAGCCCCAGCATTTT
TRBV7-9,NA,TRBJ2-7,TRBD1,CASSPRGQGLYEQYF,TGTGCCAGCAGCCCGCGGGGACAGGGTCTATACGAGCAGTACTTC
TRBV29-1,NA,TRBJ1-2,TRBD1,CSVEAPGGGYGYTF,TGCAGCGTTGAAGCCCCAGGGGGAGGGTATGGCTACACCTTC
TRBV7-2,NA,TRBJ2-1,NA,CASSRHDNEQFF,TGTGCCAGCAGCCGACACGACAATGAGCAGTTCTTC
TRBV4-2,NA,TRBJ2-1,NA,CASSQENYPSYNEQFF,TGTGCCAGCAGCCAAGAGAACTACCCCTCCTACAATGAGCAGTTCTTC
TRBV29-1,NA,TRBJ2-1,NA,CSIYRGNEQFF,TGCAGCATTTATCGGGGCAATGAGCAGTTCTTC
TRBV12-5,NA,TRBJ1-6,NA,CASGFLDDLSPLHF,TGTGCTAGTGGTTTCCTGGACGATTTGTCACCCCTCCACTTT
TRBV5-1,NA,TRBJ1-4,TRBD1,CASSPGRRTGDEKLFF,TGCGCCAGCAGCCCCGGCCGCCGGACAGGGGATGAAAAACTGTTTTTT
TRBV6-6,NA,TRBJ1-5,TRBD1,CASSPGQGARAQPQHF,TGTGCCAGCAGTCCGGGACAGGGGGCACGGGCTCAGCCCCAGCATTTT
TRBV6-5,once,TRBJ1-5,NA,CASKTQGTGNQPQHF,TGTGCCAGCAAAACGCAGGGGACGGGCAATCAGCCCCAGCATTTT
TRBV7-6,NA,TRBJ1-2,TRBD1,CASSLMPGGYGYTF,TGTGCCAGCAGCTTGATGCCAGGGGGCTATGGCTACACCTTC
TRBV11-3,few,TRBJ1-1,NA,CASSLSPRKAFF,TGTGCCAGCAGCTTAAGCCCGCGTAAAGCTTTCTTT
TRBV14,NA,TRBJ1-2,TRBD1,CASSQDIGTGRFVSGYTF,TGTGCCAGCAGCCAAGATATAGGGACAGGTCGATTTGTTTCTGGCTACACCTTC
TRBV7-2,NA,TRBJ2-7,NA,CASSSLRLASGEQYF,TGTGCCAGCAGCTCCCTACGGCTAGCGTCGGGGGAGCAGTACTTC
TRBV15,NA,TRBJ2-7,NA,CATSRDLTGYSYEQYF,TGTGCCACCAGCAGAGATCTTACAGGGTACTCCTACGAGCAGTACTTC
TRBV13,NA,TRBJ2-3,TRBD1,CASSLDRAVSDTQYF,TGTGCCAGCAGTCTAGACAGGGCAGTTTCAGATACGCAGTATTTT
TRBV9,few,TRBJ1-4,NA,CASSGGRGEKLFF,TGTGCCAGCAGCGGCGGACGGGGTGAAAAACTGTTTTTT
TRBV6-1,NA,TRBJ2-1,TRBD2,CASSAWTSGGQSSYNEQFF,TGTGCCAGCAGTGCATGGACTAGCGGGGGGCAGAGCTCCTACAATGAGCAGTTCTTC
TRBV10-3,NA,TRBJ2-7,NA,CAISKKRKGIYEQYF,TGTGCCATCAGTAAGAAGCGTAAGGGAATATACGAGCAGTACTTC
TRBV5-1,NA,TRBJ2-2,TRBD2,CASSLVGLAGDRELFF,TGCGCCAGCAGCTTGGTTGGACTAGCGGGGGATCGTGAGCTGTTTTTT
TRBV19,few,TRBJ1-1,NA,CASIERGGWDTEAFF,TGTGCCAGTATCGAGAGGGGCGGATGGGACACTGAAGCTTTCTTT
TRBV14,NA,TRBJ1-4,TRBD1,CASSQGTGEKLFF,TGTGCCAGCAGCCAAGGGACAGGGGAAAAACTGTTTTTT
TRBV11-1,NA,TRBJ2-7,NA,CASSSRDNVYEQYF,TGTGCCAGCAGCTCGAGGGACAACGTCTACGAGCAGTACTTC
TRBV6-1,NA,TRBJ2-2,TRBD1,CASGQGVGTGELFF,TGTGCCAGCGGACAGGGGGTCGGCACCGGGGAGCTGTTTTTT
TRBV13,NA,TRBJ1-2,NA,CASSWGRENYGYTF,TGTGCCAGCAGCTGGGGACGGGAGAACTATGGCTACACCTTC
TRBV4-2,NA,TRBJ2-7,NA,CASSQVGDTEQYF,TGTGCCAGCAGCCAAGTTGGGGACACCGAGCAGTACTTC
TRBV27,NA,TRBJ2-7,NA,CASRRLGGASYEQYF,TGTGCCAGCAGGCGCCTGGGGGGCGCCTCCTACGAGCAGTACTTC
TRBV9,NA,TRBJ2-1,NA,CASSVEYGSYNEQFF,TGTGCCAGCAGCGTGGAGTATGGCTCCTACAATGAGCAGTTCTTC
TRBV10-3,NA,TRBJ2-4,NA,CAISEDRANIQYF,TGTGCCATCAGTGAGGACAGAGCAAACATTCAGTACTTC